These 15 T cell receptor beta chains share one sample of origin, sequenced in a study of blood T cell repertoires in COVID-19. Clones were sequenced by immunoSEQ multiplex PCR, and TCRdb holds only the in-frame ones, with some missing. The sample lists roughly 180,000 clones, approximately 87% occurring once. The sample comprised peripheral blood. Receptors were obtained from a man between 65 and 85 years old with active or convalescent COVID-19.

The chain employs TRBV9 and TRBJ2-6; tentatively, D is TRBD2 (5 bases). The V end was cut by 6 bases, the J end by 3 bases, with 13 bases between. This CDR3 region has 15 residues. CDR1 and CDR2 from the germline V gene are SGDLS and YYNGEE. The CDR3 DNA reads as TGTGCCAGCAACCGACCGGGGAGTGGGGCCAACGTCCTGACTTTC. Translating it yields CASNRPGSGANVLTF.

The chain couples TRBV27 to TRBJ1-6; D perhaps matches TRBD1 (6 bases). The CDR3 is made up of 17 amino acids. V lost 1 base to trimming and J lost 6 bases, with 16 bases between them. Per germline, CDR1 MNHEY and CDR2 SMNVEV (reference sequence). CDR3 region: CASSLWGPTTSNSPLHF. CDR3 DNA: TGTGCCAGCAGTTTATGGGGGCCCACAACGTCTAATTCACCCCTCCACTTT.

The chain recombines TRBV28 with TRBJ1-2; 8 bases align to TRBD1. Germline V CDR1 and CDR2: MDHEN, SYDVKM. CDR3 length: 13 residues. Unmatched junction bases numbered 4, after V lost 6 bases and J lost 4 bases. The DNA for the CDR3 is TGTGCCAGCAGACGGACAGGGATCTATGGCTACACCTTC. This gives the protein CASRRTGIYGYTF.

V is TRBV19 and J is TRBJ2-7; 13 positions agree with TRBD2. Germline V lookup: CDR1 LNHDA, CDR2 SQIVND (reference sequence). J lost 2 bases, V lost 5 bases, and 15 bases had no gene match. The CDR3 extends over 19 amino acids. The CDR3 protein is CASSLTRLAGGIYAYEQYF. As DNA, the CDR3 is TGTGCCAGTAGTCTCACCAGACTAGCGGGGGGTATCTACGCCTACGAGCAGTACTTC.

This clone was detected only a few times. J is TRBJ1-5 and V is TRBV20-1; a weak D match, TRBD1 (5 bases). Per germline, CDR1 DFQATT and CDR2 SNEGSKA (reference sequence). The CDR3 consists of 13 residues. V was shortened by 3 bases and J by 7 bases, with 13 bases between the two germline ends. CDR3 loop: CSASGDSTQPQHF. The CDR3 region has the DNA TGCAGTGCTAGTGGTGACAGCACACAGCCCCAGCATTTT.

This chain connects TRBV6-5 to TRBJ1-1, with TRBD1 matching 7 bases. The ends lost 6 bases at V and 4 bases at J; junction bases unmatched: 8. The CDR3 sequence is 14 residues long. CDR1 and CDR2 from the germline V gene are MNHEY and SVGAGI. The chain's CDR3 is CASRDRQGGTEAFF. The CDR3 nucleotides are TGTGCCAGCAGGGACCGACAGGGAGGCACTGAAGCTTTCTTT.

This sequence joins TRBV7-2 and TRBJ1-2, with D possibly matching TRBD1 (5 bases). This CDR3 has 13 residues. Germline V gene lookup returns CDR1 SGHTA and CDR2 FQGNSA. Deletions cut 9 bases from V and 3 bases from J, with 14 bases between. The CDR3 sequence: CASRGGSYYGYTF. The CDR3 nucleotides read TGTGCCAGTCGGGGGGGATCGTACTATGGCTACACCTTC.

V gene TRBV28 combines with J gene TRBJ2-5, with 11 positions matching TRBD2. The CDR3 sequence is 17 residues long. The V segment lost 7 bases and the J segment 6 bases; nucleotides outside the gene matches: 16. Germline CDR1 reads MDHEN; CDR2 reads SYDVKM. Here the CDR3 DNA reads TGTGCCAGCACCAAAGGGGGGATAGCGGGAGGGAGGCAGACCCAGTACTTC. It is translated as CASTKGGIAGGRQTQYF.

The genes are TRBV28 and TRBJ1-2; no reliable D call. The CDR3 sequence is 13 residues long. Germline values: CDR1 MDHEN, CDR2 SYDVKM. Trimming pared 10 bases from V and 0 bases from J, leaving 12 bases between. CDR3 in amino acids: CANHRTPNYGYTF. The DNA of the CDR3 is TGTGCCAACCACCGTACACCTAACTATGGCTACACCTTC.

The chain employs TRBV5-1 and TRBJ1-1; D gene unclear. The germline V gene has CDR1 SGHRS and CDR2 YFSETQ. V lost 2 bases and J lost 7, with 15 bases in between. The CDR3 loop spans 14 amino acids. CDR3 coding DNA: TGCGCCAGCAGCTTAGAGGGCCGCGCATTTGAAGCTTTCTTT. Protein: CASSLEGRAFEAFF. The full variable domain, completed using reference TRBV5-1 and TRBJ1-1, is KAGVTQTPRYLIKTRGQQVTLSCSPISGHRSVSWYQQTPGQGLQFLFEYFSETQRNKGNFPGRFSGRQFSNSRSEMNVSTLELGDSALYLCASSLEGRAFEAFFGQGTRLTVV.

This sequence joins TRBV2 and TRBJ1-3, with D perhaps TRBD1 (6 bases). V was clipped by 6 bases and J by 3 bases, with 15 bases between them. CDR1 and CDR2 from the germline V gene are SNHLY and FYNNEI. This CDR3 contains 15 residues. CDR3 sequence reads: CASSVWQGFGNTIYF. The CDR3 DNA is TGTGCCAGCAGCGTGTGGCAGGGGTTTGGAAACACCATATATTTT.

This chain links TRBV7-3 with TRBJ2-3, with 10 bases aligning to TRBD1. This CDR3 region has 14 residues. Germline assignment: CDR1 SGHTA and CDR2 FQGTGA. With 5 bases clipped from V and 5 bases from J, the junction kept 4 bases outside the gene matches. In DNA form, the CDR3 reads TGTGCCAGCAGCCGGACAGGGGGTGGAGATACGCAGTATTTT. It specifies CASSRTGGGDTQYF.

The chain joins TRBV18 to TRBJ2-1, with a possible D match to TRBD2 (6 bases). The V gene's germline CDR1 is KGHSH and CDR2 LQKENI. The length of the CDR3 is 13 residues. Between the trimmed V and J ends, which lost 3 bases and 5 bases, there was a span of 8 bases. The CDR3 sequence is CASSPGSNNEQFF. The CDR3 DNA sequence: TGTGCCAGCTCACCCGGGAGCAACAATGAGCAGTTCTTC.

The rearrangement uses TRBV30 and TRBJ2-1, with TRBD2 matching 15 bases. CDR3 size: 18 residues. Germline trimming cut 0 bases from V and 8 bases from J; bases unmatched to any gene: 11. The V gene's germline CDR1 is GTSNPN and CDR2 SVGIG (reference sequence). The CDR3 bases are TGTGCCTGGAGTGTAGGGATGGGACTAGCGGGAGGTAAGGATGAGCAGTTCTTC. Translating it yields CAWSVGMGLAGGKDEQFF.

CDR3 coding DNA: TGTGCCAGCAGTAGACTCCCAGGGGGCGGTGGACTTTCTGAAGCTTTCTTT. It encodes CASSRLPGGGGLSEAFF. The chain is built from TRBV6-2 or TRBV6-3 and TRBJ1-1; 8 nucleotides align to TRBD1. With V trimmed by 5 bases and J by 6 bases, 17 bases remained unmatched. The CDR3 runs to 17 residues. CDR1 is MNHEY and CDR2 is SVGEGT in the germline V gene.